The present TCR beta chain was sequenced within a study of cytomegalovirus exposure and HLA in healthy donors. The CDR3 is made up of 14 amino acids. Germline lookup yields CDR1 GTSNPN and CDR2 SVGIG (reference sequence). Trimming pared 2 bases from V and 5 bases from J, leaving 16 bases between. Study results and caveats: Among the CMV-associated chains, a few were confirmed in vitro as specific for CMV antigens. Rarity characterized most TCR sequences, yet some public TCRs appeared in many donors. Among TCR beta chains, those listed as cytomegalovirus-associated numbered about 150.

Sequencing was performed with immunoSEQ multiplex PCR; in TCRdb, only in-frame clones are kept and a portion is missing. The sample records fewer than 200,000 clones, approximately 81% being singletons. Comments on this clone: Its antigen is as yet unknown.

This chain uses TRBV30 with TRBJ2-7, with a weak D call TRBD1 (6 bases). Sequencing used PBMCs. The clonotype was recovered from a man between 18 and 35 years old in good health and CMV-seropositive. In DNA form, the CDR3 reads TGTGCCTGGAGTCGGGGCACAGGGAGAGACGAGCAGTACTTC. Encoded protein: CAWSRGTGRDEQYF.